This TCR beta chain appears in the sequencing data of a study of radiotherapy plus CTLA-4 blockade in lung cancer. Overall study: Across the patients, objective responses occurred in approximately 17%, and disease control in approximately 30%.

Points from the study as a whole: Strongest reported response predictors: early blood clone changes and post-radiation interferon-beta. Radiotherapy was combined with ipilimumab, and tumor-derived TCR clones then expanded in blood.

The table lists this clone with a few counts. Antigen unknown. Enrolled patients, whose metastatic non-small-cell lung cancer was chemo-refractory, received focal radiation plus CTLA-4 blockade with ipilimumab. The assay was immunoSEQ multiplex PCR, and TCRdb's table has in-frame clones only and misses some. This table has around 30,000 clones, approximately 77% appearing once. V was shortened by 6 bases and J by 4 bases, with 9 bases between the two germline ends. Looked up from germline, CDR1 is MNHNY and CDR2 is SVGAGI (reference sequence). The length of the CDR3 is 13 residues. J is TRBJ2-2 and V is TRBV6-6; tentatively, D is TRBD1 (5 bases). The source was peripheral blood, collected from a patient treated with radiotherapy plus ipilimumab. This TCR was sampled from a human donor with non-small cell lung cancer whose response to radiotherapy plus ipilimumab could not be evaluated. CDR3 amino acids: CASRQVPTGELFF. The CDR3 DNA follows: TGTGCCAGCAGACAGGTCCCCACCGGGGAGCTGTTTTTT.